These 16 T cell receptor beta chains came from one sample sequenced in a study of T cell clones after liver transplantation. Data came from immunoSEQ multiplex PCR; TCRdb stores just in-frame clones and leaves some out. The sample records roughly 120,000 clones, 90% being singletons. This sample comprised CD4+ T cells from blood, obtained 12 months after liver transplant. The origin of the receptors is a human patient who received a liver transplant. Some T cells may be graft donor cells.

The CDR3: CASSRDRANQPQHF. As DNA, the CDR3 is TGTGCCAGCAGCCGGGACAGGGCGAACCAGCCCCAGCATTTT. The chain employs TRBV11-2 and TRBJ1-5; 9 bases align to TRBD1. CDR1 is SGHAT and CDR2 is FQNNGV in the germline V gene. This CDR3 has 14 amino acids. The V segment lost 5 bases and the J segment 7 bases; nucleotides outside the gene matches: 6.

The chain employs TRBV28 and TRBJ1-5; TRBD1 might be the D (6 bases). The CDR3 spans 14 residues. V lost 5 bases and J lost 4, with 12 bases in between. Germline assignment: CDR1 MDHEN and CDR2 SYDVKM. CDR3 coding DNA: TGTGCCAGCAGTCAGCAGGGGATTAATCAGCCCCAGCATTTT. It is translated as CASSQQGINQPQHF.

V and J are TRBV7-2 and TRBJ1-4; 7 bases map to TRBD1. The germline V gene has CDR1 SGHTA and CDR2 FQGNSA. The CDR3 covers 13 residues. Trimming took 7 bases from V and 5 from J; bases not matched to a gene: 4. The CDR3 loop is CASMLGQNEKLFF. CDR3 nucleotide sequence: TGTGCCAGCATGTTGGGACAGAATGAAAAACTGTTTTTT.

This clone showed up just a few times. The chain has TRBV2 and TRBJ1-2; D unresolved. CDR1 and CDR2 from the germline V gene are SNHLY and FYNNEI. The CDR3 has 12 amino acids. Trimming stripped 3 bases from V and 5 bases from J, with 7 bases between. The CDR3, as DNA: TGTGCCAGCAGTGATCACGATTATGGCTACACCTTC. It yields the protein CASSDHDYGYTF. Based on the CDR3 plus reference TRBV2 and TRBJ1-2, the full variable domain is EPEVTQTPSHQVTQMGQEVILRCVPISNHLYFYWYRQILGQKVEFLVSFYNNEISEKSEIFDDQFSVERPDGSNFTLKIRSTKLEDSAMYFCASSDHDYGYTFGSGTRLTVV.

This sequence joins TRBV19 and TRBJ2-7; TRBD2 aligns across 10 bases. This CDR3 contains 15 residues. Germline V gives CDR1 LNHDA, CDR2 SQIVND (reference sequence). J was trimmed by 0 bases and V by 3 bases; bases with no gene match: 2. Here the CDR3 reads CASSISSGSSYEQYF. DNA for the CDR3: TGTGCCAGTAGTATCTCTAGCGGGAGCTCCTACGAGCAGTACTTC. Filled out from reference TRBV19 and TRBJ2-7, the complete variable domain reads DGGITQSPKYLFRKEGQNVTLSCEQNLNHDAMYWYRQDPGQGLRLIYYSQIVNDFQKGDIAEGYSVSREKKESFPLTVTSAQKNPTAFYLCASSISSGSSYEQYFGPGTRLTVT.

This rearrangement joins TRBV6-6 to TRBJ1-2; 8 positions agree with TRBD1. The V segment lost 2 bases and the J segment 7 bases; nucleotides outside the gene matches: 6. From germline, CDR1 is MNHNY and CDR2 SVGAGI (reference sequence). The CDR3 extends over 14 amino acids. The CDR3 spells CASSYRQGPVGYTF. The CDR3 DNA follows: TGTGCCAGCAGTTACCGACAGGGGCCCGTTGGCTACACCTTC.

The count of this clone is one. The J gene is TRBJ2-5, the V gene TRBV19, with D perhaps given as TRBD1 or TRBD2 (5 bases each). The CDR3 has 16 amino acids. Trimming cost V 1 base and J 2 bases, with 14 bases left between them. Germline V lookup: CDR1 LNHDA, CDR2 SQIVND (reference sequence). The CDR3 loop is CASSIAGTSSQETQYF. In nucleotides, the CDR3 is TGTGCCAGTAGTATAGCCGGGACCAGTTCTCAAGAGACCCAGTACTTC.

A remark on this clone: Other DNA sequences from this sample encode an identical CDR3 as well. This chain joins TRBV5-1 and TRBJ2-1; TRBD1 agrees at 7 bases. The CDR3 sequence is 16 residues long. The V gene end was trimmed by 0 bases and the J gene end by 3 bases; junction bases not matched to a gene: 6. Germline V gene lookup returns CDR1 SGHRS and CDR2 YFSETQ. As DNA, the CDR3 is TGCGCCAGCAGCTTGGTCTCCGGGACAGACTACAATGAGCAGTTCTTC. Translation gives CASSLVSGTDYNEQFF.

V gene TRBV11-3 combines with J gene TRBJ2-5; 13 bases are shared with TRBD2. The V and J ends lost 5 bases and 2 bases, in that order; junction bases with no gene match: 8. Germline V lookup: CDR1 SGHNT, CDR2 YENEEA. There are 17 residues in the CDR3. CDR3 amino acids: CASSPGLAGAIQETQYF. The CDR3 coding sequence is TGTGCCAGCAGCCCCGGACTAGCGGGAGCAATACAAGAGACCCAGTACTTC.

The chain combines TRBV7-2 with TRBJ1-2; no clear D. Germline CDR1 and CDR2: SGHTA and FQGNSA. CDR3 length: 13 amino acids. V shed 5 bases and J shed 2 bases, with 9 bases lying between them. The CDR3 loop reads CASSPGRNYGYTF. The DNA for the CDR3 is TGTGCCAGCAGCCCCGGACGGAACTATGGCTACACCTTC.

This clone appeared once. The chain employs TRBV7-3 and TRBJ2-7; tentative D call: TRBD1 (5 bases). This CDR3 comprises 15 residues. Trimming stripped 1 base from V and 4 bases from J, with 14 bases between. Germline CDR1 is SGHTA and CDR2 is FQGTGA. The CDR3 protein is CASSLNPGPGYEQYF. The CDR3 nucleotides read TGTGCCAGCAGCTTAAATCCAGGGCCAGGGTACGAGCAGTACTTC.

The chain couples TRBV19 to TRBJ2-3; 8 bases agree with TRBD1. The V and J ends lost 5 bases and 4 bases, in that order; junction bases with no gene match: 8. This CDR3 is built from 15 residues. The germline CDR1 and CDR2 sequences are LNHDA and SQIVND (reference sequence). CDR3 bases: TGTGCCAGTAGTGTTGGACAGGGCAAGGCAGATACGCAGTATTTT. Protein sequence: CASSVGQGKADTQYF.

DNA of the CDR3: TGCGCCAGCAGCTTTCTCCCCCAGGGGGGAGCTGAAAAACTGTTTTTT. Protein product: CASSFLPQGGAEKLFF. The V gene is TRBV5-1, the J gene TRBJ1-4; 7 nucleotides line up with TRBD1. Trimming cost V 2 bases and J 7 bases; bases outside gene matches: 11. Germline loops: CDR1 SGHRS, CDR2 YFSETQ. CDR3 size: 16 residues.

The chain combines TRBV19 with TRBJ2-7; 11 bases line up with TRBD2. Per germline, CDR1 LNHDA and CDR2 SQIVND (reference sequence). The CDR3 loop spans 15 amino acids. V dropped 2 bases and J dropped 1; count of bases not matched to a gene: 1. CDR3 protein: CASSITSGRSYEQYF. The DNA for the CDR3 is TGTGCCAGTAGTATAACTAGCGGGAGATCCTACGAGCAGTACTTC.

The J gene is TRBJ2-3, the V gene TRBV27, with 9 nucleotides matching TRBD2. This CDR3 contains 14 residues. Germline assignment: CDR1 MNHEY and CDR2 SMNVEV (reference sequence). V was clipped by 6 bases and J by 5 bases; unmatched bases: 6. The CDR3 DNA reads as TGTGCCAGCAGGGGACTAGCATATGGAGATACGCAGTATTTT. This translates into CASRGLAYGDTQYF.

This chain connects TRBV11-3 to TRBJ2-1; tentatively, D is TRBD2 (5 bases). Germline V gene sequence: CDR1 SGHNT, CDR2 YENEEA. The CDR3 is 14 amino acids. V lost 2 bases and J 7 bases, leaving 12 bases between the germline ends. The chain's CDR3 is CASSLYSSSNEQFF. In DNA, the CDR3 is TGTGCCAGCAGCTTATATTCTAGCAGTAATGAGCAGTTCTTC.